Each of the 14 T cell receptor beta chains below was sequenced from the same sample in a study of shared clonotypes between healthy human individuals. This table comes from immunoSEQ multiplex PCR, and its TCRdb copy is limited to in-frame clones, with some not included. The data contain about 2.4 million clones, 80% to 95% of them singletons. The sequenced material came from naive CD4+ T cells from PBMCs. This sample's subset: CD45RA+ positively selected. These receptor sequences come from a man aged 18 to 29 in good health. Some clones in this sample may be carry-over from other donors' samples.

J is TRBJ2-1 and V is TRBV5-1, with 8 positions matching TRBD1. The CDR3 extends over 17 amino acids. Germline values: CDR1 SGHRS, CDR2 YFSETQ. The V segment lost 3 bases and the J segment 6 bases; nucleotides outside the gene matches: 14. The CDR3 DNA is TGCGCCAGCAGCTCCTGGACAGGGTTCCCCCTATCCAATGAGCAGTTCTTC. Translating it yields CASSSWTGFPLSNEQFF.

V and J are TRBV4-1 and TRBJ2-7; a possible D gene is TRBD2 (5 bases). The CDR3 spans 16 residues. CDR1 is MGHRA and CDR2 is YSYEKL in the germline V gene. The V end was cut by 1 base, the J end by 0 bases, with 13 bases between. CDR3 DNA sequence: TGCGCCAGCAGCCAAGTTGCGGGCTACACCTCCTACGAGCAGTACTTC. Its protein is CASSQVAGYTSYEQYF.

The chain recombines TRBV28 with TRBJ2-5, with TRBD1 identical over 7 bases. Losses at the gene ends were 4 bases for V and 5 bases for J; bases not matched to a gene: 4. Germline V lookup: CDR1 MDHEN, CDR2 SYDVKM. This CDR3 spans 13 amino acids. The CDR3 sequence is CASSYRGKETQYF. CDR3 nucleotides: TGTGCCAGCAGTTACAGGGGAAAGGAGACCCAGTACTTC.

The CDR3 sequence is CASSPLAGEYNEQFF. In DNA, the CDR3 is TGTGCCAGCAGCCCTTTAGCGGGGGAATACAATGAGCAGTTCTTC. The chain joins TRBV14 to TRBJ2-1; 9 bases align to TRBD2. Germline CDR1 is SGHDN and CDR2 is FVKESK. V dropped 4 bases and J dropped 4; count of bases not matched to a gene: 5. This CDR3 contains 15 residues. The full variable domain, its missing parts supplied by reference TRBV14 and TRBJ2-1, is EAGVTQFPSHSVIEKGQTVTLRCDPISGHDNLYWYRRVMGKEIKFLLHFVKESKQDESGMPNNRFLAERTGGTYSTLKVQPAELEDSGVYFCASSPLAGEYNEQFFGPGTRLTVL.

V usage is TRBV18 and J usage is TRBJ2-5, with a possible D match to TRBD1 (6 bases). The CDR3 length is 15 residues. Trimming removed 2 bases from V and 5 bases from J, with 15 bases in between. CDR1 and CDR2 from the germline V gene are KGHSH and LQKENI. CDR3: CASSPNVARGETQYF. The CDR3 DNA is TGTGCCAGCTCACCAAACGTGGCGAGGGGGGAGACCCAGTACTTC.

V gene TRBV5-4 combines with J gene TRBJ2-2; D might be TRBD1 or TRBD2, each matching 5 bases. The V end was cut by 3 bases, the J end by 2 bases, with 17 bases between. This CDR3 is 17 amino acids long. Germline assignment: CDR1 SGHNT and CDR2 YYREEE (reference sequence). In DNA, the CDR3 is TGTGCCAGCAGCTCGGGGCAGGGACCTTTTAACACCGGGGAGCTGTTTTTT. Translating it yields CASSSGQGPFNTGELFF.

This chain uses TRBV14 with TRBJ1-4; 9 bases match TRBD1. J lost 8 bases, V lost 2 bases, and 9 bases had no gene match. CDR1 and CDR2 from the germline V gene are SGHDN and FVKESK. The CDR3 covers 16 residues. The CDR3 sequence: CASSQPNRGRREKLFF. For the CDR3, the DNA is TGTGCCAGCAGCCAACCTAACAGGGGGCGGCGAGAAAAACTGTTTTTT.

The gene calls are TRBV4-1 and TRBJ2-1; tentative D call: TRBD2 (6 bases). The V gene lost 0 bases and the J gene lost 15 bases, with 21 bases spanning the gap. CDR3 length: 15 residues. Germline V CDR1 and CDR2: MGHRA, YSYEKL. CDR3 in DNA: TGCGCCAGCAGCCAAGATGTCTCAGGGACTTTACGTGGGTTCTTC. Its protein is CASSQDVSGTLRGFF.

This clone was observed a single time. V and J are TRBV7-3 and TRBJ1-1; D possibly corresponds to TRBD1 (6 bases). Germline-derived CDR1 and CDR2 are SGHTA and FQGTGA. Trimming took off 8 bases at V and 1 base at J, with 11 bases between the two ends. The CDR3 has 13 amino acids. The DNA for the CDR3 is TGTGCCAGCGCTAGGGGACAGAACACTGAAGCTTTCTTT. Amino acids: CASARGQNTEAFF.

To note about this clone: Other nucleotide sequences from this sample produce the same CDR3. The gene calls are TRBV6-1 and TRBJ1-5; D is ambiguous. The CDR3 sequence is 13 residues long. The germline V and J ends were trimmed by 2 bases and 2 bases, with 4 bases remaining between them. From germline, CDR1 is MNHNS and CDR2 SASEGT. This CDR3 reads CASSESGNQPQHF. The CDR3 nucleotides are TGTGCCAGCAGTGAATCAGGCAATCAGCCCCAGCATTTT.

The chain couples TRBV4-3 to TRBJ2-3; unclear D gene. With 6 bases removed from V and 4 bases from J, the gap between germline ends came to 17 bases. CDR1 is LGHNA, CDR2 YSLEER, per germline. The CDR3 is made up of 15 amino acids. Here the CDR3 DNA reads TGCGCCAGCAGACTCCAGTTATCAAGGCCAGATACGCAGTATTTT. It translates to CASRLQLSRPDTQYF.

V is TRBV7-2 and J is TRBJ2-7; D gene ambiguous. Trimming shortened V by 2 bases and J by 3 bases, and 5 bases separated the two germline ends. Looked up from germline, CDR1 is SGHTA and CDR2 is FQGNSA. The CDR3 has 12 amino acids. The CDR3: CASSLQLYEQYF. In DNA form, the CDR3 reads TGTGCCAGCAGCTTACAGCTCTACGAGCAGTACTTC.

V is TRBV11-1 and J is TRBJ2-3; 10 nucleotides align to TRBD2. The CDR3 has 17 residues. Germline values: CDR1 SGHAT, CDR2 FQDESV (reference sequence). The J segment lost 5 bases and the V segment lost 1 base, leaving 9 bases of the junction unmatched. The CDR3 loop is CASSLDLLAGGKDTQYF. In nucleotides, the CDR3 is TGTGCCAGCAGCTTAGACCTCTTAGCGGGAGGAAAAGATACGCAGTATTTT.

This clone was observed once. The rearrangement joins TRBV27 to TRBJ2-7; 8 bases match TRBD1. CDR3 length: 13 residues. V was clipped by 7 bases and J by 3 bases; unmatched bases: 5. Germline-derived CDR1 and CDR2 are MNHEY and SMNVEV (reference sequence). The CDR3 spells CASISGTGYEQYF. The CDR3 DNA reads TGTGCCAGCATCTCCGGGACAGGCTACGAGCAGTACTTC.